A selection of T cell receptor beta chains follows, all from one sample in a study of cytomegalovirus exposure and HLA in healthy donors. TCRdb's copy holds only in-frame clones and misses some; the assay was immunoSEQ multiplex PCR. The sample consists of just over 150,000 clones, about three quarters of them appearing once. The sample comprised PBMCs. These receptors were collected from a female donor in good health and CMV-seronegative. Both conserved end residues are part of each CDR3. Fields, in order: D gene, V gene, J gene, clone size, CDR3 protein, CDR3 DNA. The D gene is left open where the match is weak. A row's size may be missing; if present it is once, few, many or a size class.

>-|TRBV30|TRBJ2-7|-
CAWGAGGGEQYF
TGTGCCTGGGGGGCAGGGGGAGGCGAGCAGTACTTC
>TRBD1|TRBV15|TRBJ1-3|-
CATSRATGAGNTIYF
TGTGCCACCAGCAGAGCAACAGGGGCAGGAAACACCATATATTTT
>-|TRBV6-1|TRBJ1-1|-
CASLGASEAFF
TGTGCCAGCCTCGGTGCCTCCGAAGCTTTCTTT
>TRBD1|TRBV9|TRBJ2-5|-
CASSIGTGQETQYF
TGTGCCAGCAGCATAGGGACAGGACAAGAGACCCAGTACTTC
>TRBD1|TRBV7-3|TRBJ2-7|few
CASSSQGTGARGEQYF
TGTGCCAGCAGCTCACAAGGGACAGGGGCGAGAGGCGAGCAGTACTTC
>-|TRBV29-1|TRBJ1-3|few
CSVEDFSRGSGNTIYF
TGCAGCGTTGAAGATTTCTCCAGGGGCTCTGGAAACACCATATATTTT
>TRBD2|TRBV30|TRBJ2-7|few
CAWSVPGTSEQKYF
TGTGCCTGGAGTGTACCGGGGACTAGCGAACAGAAGTACTTC
>TRBD2|TRBV6-5|TRBJ2-1|-
CASRLAGGTYNEQFF
TGTGCCAGTAGACTAGCGGGAGGTACCTACAATGAGCAGTTCTTC
>-|TRBV7-7|TRBJ2-7|-
CASSLSAGADYEQYF
TGTGCCAGCAGCTTATCTGCGGGGGCCGACTACGAGCAGTACTTC
>-|TRBV11-2|TRBJ2-4|-
CASSPAGLAKNIQYF
TGTGCCAGCAGCCCCGCGGGGCTAGCCAAAAACATTCAGTACTTC
>-|TRBV5-1|TRBJ1-1|few
CASSLGIATEAFF
TGCGCCAGCAGCTTGGGGATAGCCACTGAAGCTTTCTTT
>TRBD2|TRBV7-9|TRBJ2-2|-
CASSSPRGGSNTGELFF
TGTGCCAGCAGCTCCCCCCGCGGGGGGAGTAACACCGGGGAGCTGTTTTTT
>-|TRBV5-1|TRBJ2-7|-
CASSVQPQGPHEQYF
TGCGCCAGCAGCGTACAGCCCCAGGGCCCCCACGAGCAGTACTTC
>TRBD1|TRBV5-5|TRBJ2-2|-
CASSLTGTDNTGELFF
TGTGCCAGCAGCCTGACCGGGACAGACAACACCGGGGAGCTGTTTTTT
>-|TRBV5-1|TRBJ2-2|-
CASRSYANTGELFF
TGCGCCAGCAGGAGTTACGCGAACACCGGGGAGCTGTTTTTT
>-|TRBV5-1|TRBJ2-1|-
CASSLGDNYNEQFF
TGCGCCAGCAGCTTGGGAGACAACTACAATGAGCAGTTCTTC
>TRBD1|TRBV29-1|TRBJ2-5|-
CSVDQGAETQYF
TGCAGCGTTGATCAGGGGGCAGAGACCCAGTACTTC
>-|TRBV19|TRBJ2-5|-
CASSIQGWETQYF
TGTGCCAGTAGTATTCAGGGGTGGGAGACCCAGTACTTC
>TRBD2|TRBV5-4|TRBJ2-7|-
CASSLGLAGGVYEQYF
TGTGCCAGCAGCTTGGGACTAGCGGGAGGGGTATACGAGCAGTACTTC
>TRBD1|TRBV9|TRBJ2-1|few
CASSARDSKNEQFF
TGTGCCAGCAGCGCCCGGGACAGTAAGAATGAGCAGTTCTTC
>TRBD1|TRBV7-8|TRBJ1-1|-
CASQTGTTEAFF
TGTGCCAGTCAGACAGGGACGACTGAAGCTTTCTTT
>TRBD1|TRBV5-1|TRBJ2-5|-
CASGQGNNEETQYF
TGCGCCAGTGGACAGGGCAACAACGAAGAGACCCAGTACTTC
>TRBD1|TRBV4-1|TRBJ1-1|-
CASSQDSRGLPEAFF
TGCGCCAGCAGCCAAGATTCCAGGGGGCTCCCTGAAGCTTTCTTT
>-|TRBV5-1|TRBJ1-2|once
CASSLHSNYGYTF
TGCGCCAGCAGCTTACACAGCAACTATGGCTACACCTTC
>TRBD1|TRBV9|TRBJ2-3|-
CASSFRTGGTDTQYF
TGTGCCAGCAGCTTCAGGACAGGGGGCACAGATACGCAGTATTTT
>TRBD1|TRBV2|TRBJ1-6|-
CASTGTGGYNSPLHF
TGTGCCAGCACCGGGACAGGGGGCTATAATTCACCCCTCCACTTT
>TRBD2|TRBV2|TRBJ2-3|-
CASRPHYSGGTDTQYF
TGTGCCAGCAGGCCTCACTACAGCGGGGGCACAGATACGCAGTATTTT
>-|TRBV27|TRBJ1-2|-
CASSSPGGAGGYTF
TGTGCCAGCAGTTCCCCGGGGGGGGCCGGTGGCTACACCTTC
>TRBD2|TRBV5-1|TRBJ2-7|-
CASSLGGLAGTYEQYF
TGCGCCAGCAGCTTGGGGGGACTAGCGGGAACCTACGAGCAGTACTTC
>-|TRBV6-6|TRBJ1-2|-
CASSPRANYGYTF
TGTGCCAGCAGCCCCAGGGCGAACTATGGCTACACCTTC
>-|TRBV2|TRBJ1-1|-
CASSPRGYRVRTEAFF
TGTGCCAGCAGTCCTCGAGGGTACAGGGTCCGGACTGAAGCTTTCTTT
>TRBD2|TRBV6-4|TRBJ2-3|-
CASSDSSGATDTQYF
TGTGCCAGCAGTGACTCTAGCGGGGCCACAGATACGCAGTATTTT
>TRBD1|TRBV11-2|TRBJ2-3|-
CASSLTGGSSTDTQYF
TGTGCCAGCAGCCTTACAGGGGGCAGCAGCACAGATACGCAGTATTTT
>TRBD1|TRBV6-6|TRBJ1-1|-
CASSFPGQAEAFF
TGTGCCAGCAGTTTCCCGGGACAGGCTGAAGCTTTCTTT
>TRBD1|TRBV5-1|TRBJ1-5|-
CASSLEGGGQPQHF
TGCGCCAGCAGCTTGGAAGGGGGCGGTCAGCCCCAGCATTTT
>TRBD2|TRBV7-2|TRBJ2-7|-
CASSAGLASDYEQYF
TGTGCCAGCAGCGCGGGACTAGCGTCCGATTACGAGCAGTACTTC
>TRBD2|TRBV10-3|TRBJ2-3|-
CAISEGTGGPLDTQYF
TGTGCCATCAGTGAGGGGACGGGGGGGCCGCTAGATACGCAGTATTTT
>TRBD1|TRBV5-1|TRBJ2-7|-
CASSLVVQGAKEQYF
TGCGCCAGCAGCTTGGTAGTACAGGGGGCCAAGGAGCAGTACTTC
>-|TRBV5-4|TRBJ2-7|-
CASSLTQGHGEQYF
TGTGCCAGCAGCTTGACCCAGGGGCACGGCGAGCAGTACTTC
>TRBD2|TRBV7-8|TRBJ2-7|-
CASSLTREDYEQYF
TGTGCCAGCAGCTTAACGCGGGAGGACTACGAGCAGTACTTC
>-|TRBV5-1|TRBJ1-1|-
CASSLEDREVNTEAFF
TGCGCCAGCAGCTTGGAAGACCGGGAGGTCAACACTGAAGCTTTCTTT
>-|TRBV14|TRBJ2-7|few
CASSQDPDRAYEQYF
TGTGCCAGCAGCCAAGATCCGGACAGAGCTTACGAGCAGTACTTC
>TRBD1|TRBV5-3|TRBJ2-7|-
CARSLYPGTGASEQYF
TGTGCCAGAAGCTTATACCCCGGGACAGGGGCGAGCGAGCAGTACTTC
>TRBD1|TRBV9|TRBJ1-6|-
CASSGDRVNSPLHF
TGTGCCAGCAGCGGAGACAGGGTTAATTCACCCCTCCACTTT
>-|TRBV20-1|TRBJ1-2|few
CSAGGGEGYTF
TGCAGTGCGGGGGGAGGTGAGGGCTACACCTTC
>-|TRBV2|TRBJ2-7|few
CASKYNYEQYF
TGTGCCAGCAAGTACAACTACGAGCAGTACTTC
>TRBD1|TRBV7-2|TRBJ1-1|-
CASSTRQGLNTEAFF
TGTGCCAGCAGCACTCGACAGGGGCTGAACACTGAAGCTTTCTTT
>TRBD1|TRBV10-3|TRBJ2-1|once
CAISERTGLDNEQFF
TGTGCCATCAGTGAGCGGACAGGCCTAGACAATGAGCAGTTCTTC
>-|TRBV7-9|TRBJ1-2|-
CASSPKERGNYGYTF
TGTGCCAGCAGCCCAAAGGAGCGGGGTAACTATGGCTACACCTTC
>TRBD2|TRBV5-1|TRBJ2-3|-
CASSEGLAGTSTDTQYF
TGCGCCAGCAGCGAGGGACTAGCGGGAACTAGCACAGATACGCAGTATTTT
>-|TRBV27|TRBJ1-1|-
CASTSLGGGAEAFF
TGTGCCAGCACCTCCCTAGGGGGGGGCGCGGAAGCTTTCTTT
>-|TRBV5-1|TRBJ1-1|-
CASSLLSGEAFF
TGCGCCAGCAGCCTATTAAGCGGGGAAGCTTTCTTT
>-|TRBV2|TRBJ2-1|-
CASSENGGANYNEQFF
TGTGCCAGCAGTGAAAATGGGGGGGCAAATTACAATGAGCAGTTCTTC
>-|TRBV2|TRBJ1-5|-
CASSVERGGQPQHF
TGTGCCAGCAGTGTTGAAAGGGGCGGCCAGCCCCAGCATTTT
>-|TRBV9|TRBJ1-1|once
CASSVSPGGTEAFF
TGTGCCAGCAGCGTTAGTCCGGGGGGCACTGAAGCTTTCTTT
>TRBD2|TRBV7-8|TRBJ2-3|few
CASSLEAGRSTDTQYF
TGTGCCAGCAGCTTAGAAGCGGGGCGAAGCACAGATACGCAGTATTTT
>-|TRBV5-1|TRBJ2-1|few
CASSLGPSNERNEQFF
TGCGCCAGCAGCTTGGGCCCCTCGAACGAGCGCAATGAGCAGTTCTTC
>-|TRBV6-1|TRBJ1-1|-
CASSTSLVNTEAFF
TGTGCCAGCAGCACGAGTCTAGTGAACACTGAAGCTTTCTTT
>TRBD2|TRBV11-1|TRBJ2-1|few
CASSSSGGGVLDEQFF
TGTGCCAGCAGCTCCTCCGGCGGGGGGGTATTAGATGAGCAGTTCTTC
>-|TRBV27|TRBJ2-7|-
CASSLVGSIYEQYF
TGTGCCAGCAGTTTGGTGGGCAGTATCTACGAGCAGTACTTC